This T cell receptor beta chain is from a study of naive and memory T cell subsets. Study observations and caveats: The RNA method is potentially sensitive to activation and differentiation changes.

This clonotype was counted many times. Antigen specificity is unknown. A UMI-containing oligonucleotide was joined by 3' ligation to the TCR cDNA template. Reverse transcription used DNase-treated unsorted total RNA, aiming for roughly 1 to 1000 ng. Ligated cDNA underwent four rounds of PCR with nested alpha and beta constant region primers and SP2. TCRdb independently ran MiXCR on the 5' RACE reads; one entry per CDR3 protein. This sample has over 45,000 distinct CDR3 sequences, with around 4.7% found just once. This TCR derives from a female donor in good health.

As DNA, the CDR3 is TGTGCCAGCAGTGAATCCAGGGGGCATGGCGACATTGCTCAGCCCCAGCATTTT. It yields the protein CASSESRGHGDIAQPQHF. The V and J genes are TRBV25-1 and TRBJ1-5; 8 nucleotides align to TRBD1. Germline V gene data show CDR1 as MGHDK and CDR2 as SYGVNS. V shed 1 base and J 6 bases; nucleotides not matched to a gene: 14. There are 18 residues in the CDR3.